The 4 T cell receptor beta chains presented below share a single source sample, sequenced in a study of cytomegalovirus exposure and HLA in healthy donors. Only in-frame clones appear in the TCRdb table, and some are missing; sequencing was by immunoSEQ multiplex PCR. Here the sample spans about 160,000 clones, roughly 90% being singletons. Sequencing used PBMCs. The receptors originated from a woman aged 18-29 years in good health and CMV-seronegative.

The genes are TRBV9 and TRBJ2-3, with a weak D call TRBD2 (5 bases). V lost 1 base and J lost 6, with 6 bases in between. The CDR3 runs to 12 residues. Germline V CDR1 and CDR2: SGDLS, YYNGEE. Here the CDR3 reads CASSVRGDTQYF. For the CDR3, the DNA is TGTGCCAGCAGCGTACGAGGGGATACGCAGTATTTT. Full variable domain (missing parts from reference TRBV9 and TRBJ2-3): DSGVTQTPKHLITATGQRVTLRCSPRSGDLSVYWYQQSLDQGLQFLIQYYNGEERAKGNILERFSAQQFPDLHSELNLSSLELGDSALYFCASSVRGDTQYFGPGTRLTVL.

This clone has a single count. The CDR3 loop is CASSKRASGGQETQYF. DNA of the CDR3: TGTGCCAGCAGCAAACGGGCTAGCGGGGGCCAAGAGACCCAGTACTTC. The chain has TRBV2 and TRBJ2-5; 10 nucleotides agree with TRBD2. V lost 6 bases and J lost 1; bases outside the gene matches: 8. This CDR3 has 16 amino acids. Germline V gene data show CDR1 as SNHLY and CDR2 as FYNNEI.

The CDR3: CSVRLTGNYNEQFF. CDR3 coding DNA: TGCAGCGTTCGTTTGACAGGGAACTACAATGAGCAGTTCTTC. The V gene is TRBV29-1, the J gene TRBJ2-1; 7 nucleotides align to TRBD1. V lost 5 bases, J lost 3 bases, and 7 bases stayed unmatched. Germline loops: CDR1 SQVTM, CDR2 ANQGSEA. CDR3 size: 14 residues.

The rearrangement uses TRBV6-1 and TRBJ1-1; 9 bases line up with TRBD1. From germline, CDR1 is MNHNS and CDR2 SASEGT. The CDR3 runs 15 residues. The ends lost 5 bases at V and 4 bases at J; junction bases unmatched: 8. CDR3 DNA: TGTGCCAGCAGTCCTAGGACAGGGGAAGGCACTGAAGCTTTCTTT. It codes for CASSPRTGEGTEAFF.